This TCR beta chain emerged from a study of blood T cell repertoires in COVID-19. Study at large: Samples came from the United States, Italy and Spain, spanning acute and convalescent COVID-19. PBMCs, B-cell-depleted T cells, or T cells were the source of the cDNA or gDNA that made up the material.

In the original workflow: Reference gene primer amplification gave estimated nucleated cell counts. Profiled with immunoSEQ multiplex PCR; TCRdb holds only in-frame clones, not every one. The V and J calls and clone size were taken over from that table, and D and trimming were inferred from the DNA. The data show under 100,000 clones, 81% seen once. Germline loops: CDR1 KGHSH, CDR2 LQKENI. V gave up 5 bases and J gave up 4 bases; unmatched junction bases: 4. The CDR3 length is 13 residues. This clone showed up just a few times. This receptor was taken from a man older than 75 with active or convalescent COVID-19. Sequenced sample: peripheral blood. The chain couples TRBV18 to TRBJ1-2; 7 bases line up with TRBD1. The CDR3 coding sequence is TGTGCCAGCTCAGAGGACAGGAGCTATGGCTACACCTTC. Encoded protein: CASSEDRSYGYTF.